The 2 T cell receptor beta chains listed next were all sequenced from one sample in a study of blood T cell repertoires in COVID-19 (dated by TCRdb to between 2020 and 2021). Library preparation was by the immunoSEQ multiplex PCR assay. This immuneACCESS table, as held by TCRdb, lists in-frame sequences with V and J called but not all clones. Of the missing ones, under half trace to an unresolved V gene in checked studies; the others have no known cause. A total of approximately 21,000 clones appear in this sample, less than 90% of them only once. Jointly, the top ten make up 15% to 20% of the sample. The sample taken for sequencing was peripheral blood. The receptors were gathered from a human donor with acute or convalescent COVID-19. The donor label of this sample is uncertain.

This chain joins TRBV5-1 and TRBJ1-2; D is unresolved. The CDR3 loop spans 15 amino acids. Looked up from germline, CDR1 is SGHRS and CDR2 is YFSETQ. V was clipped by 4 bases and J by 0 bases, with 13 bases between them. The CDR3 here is CASSPDGGSNYGYTF. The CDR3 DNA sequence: TGCGCCAGCAGCCCCGACGGCGGCTCTAACTATGGCTACACCTTC.

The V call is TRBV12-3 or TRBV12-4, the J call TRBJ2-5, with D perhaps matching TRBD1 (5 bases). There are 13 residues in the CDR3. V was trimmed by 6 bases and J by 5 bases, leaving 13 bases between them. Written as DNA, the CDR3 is TGTGCCAGCAGCCCCGCAGGGCGGGAGACCCAGTACTTC. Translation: CASSPAGRETQYF.